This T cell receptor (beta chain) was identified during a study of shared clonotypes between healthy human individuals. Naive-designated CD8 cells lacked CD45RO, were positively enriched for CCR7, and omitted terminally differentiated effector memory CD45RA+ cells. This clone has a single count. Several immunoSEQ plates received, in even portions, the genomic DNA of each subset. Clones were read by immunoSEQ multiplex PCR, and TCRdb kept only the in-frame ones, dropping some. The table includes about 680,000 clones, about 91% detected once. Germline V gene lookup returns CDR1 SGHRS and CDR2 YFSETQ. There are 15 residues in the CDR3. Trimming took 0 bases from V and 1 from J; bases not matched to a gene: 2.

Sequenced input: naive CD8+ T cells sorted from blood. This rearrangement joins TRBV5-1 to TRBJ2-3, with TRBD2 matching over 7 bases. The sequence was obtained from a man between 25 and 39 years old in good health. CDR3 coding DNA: TGCGCCAGCAGCTTGGTCCTAGCGGGCACAGATACGCAGTATTTT. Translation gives CASSLVLAGTDTQYF.